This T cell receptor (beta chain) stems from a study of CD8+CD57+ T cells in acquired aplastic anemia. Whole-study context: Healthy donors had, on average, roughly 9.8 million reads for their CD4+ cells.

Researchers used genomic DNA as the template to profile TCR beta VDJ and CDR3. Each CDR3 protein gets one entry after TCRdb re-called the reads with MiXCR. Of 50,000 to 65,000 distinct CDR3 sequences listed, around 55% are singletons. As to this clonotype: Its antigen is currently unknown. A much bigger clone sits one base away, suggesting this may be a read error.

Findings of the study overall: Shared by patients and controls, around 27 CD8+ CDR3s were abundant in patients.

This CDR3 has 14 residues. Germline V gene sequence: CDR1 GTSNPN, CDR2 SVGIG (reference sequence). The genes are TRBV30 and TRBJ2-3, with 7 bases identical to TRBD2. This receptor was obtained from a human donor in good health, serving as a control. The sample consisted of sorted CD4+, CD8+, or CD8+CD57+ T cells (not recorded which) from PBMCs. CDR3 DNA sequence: TGTGCCTGGGGAGGGACGGGGAGGGGAGATGCGCAGTATTTT. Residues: CAWGGTGRGDAQYF.